This T cell receptor (beta chain) was recorded in a study of cytomegalovirus exposure and HLA in healthy donors. General observations from the study: The authors excluded some V segments, including TRBV6-2 and TRBV6-3, as indistinguishable. In a later analysis, V- and J-gene trimming of beta chains associated with a DCLRE1C missense variant, replicated independently.

The CDR3 length is 14 residues. V was shortened by 1 base and J by 2 bases, with 8 bases between the two germline ends. Germline V gene lookup returns CDR1 SGHVS and CDR2 FQNEAQ. Donors were ostensibly healthy at sampling, although undocumented immune exposures were probable. 60 Vbeta and 13 Jbeta primers were used in PCR. The table came from immunoSEQ multiplex PCR; TCRdb's copy has only in-frame clones and leaves some out. The sample shows 120,000 to 150,000 clones, approximately 80% of them seen only once. With respect to this clone: Its antigen remains unidentified. The same CDR3 can be traced to other DNA sequences in this sample.

This clonotype was sampled from a man between 40 and 49 years old in good health and CMV-seronegative. The material sequenced was PBMCs. The chain combines TRBV7-8 with TRBJ1-1, with TRBD1 as a possible D gene (5 bases). CDR3 sequence (DNA): TGTGCCAGCAGCTTAGGGGGGGGAAACACTGAAGCTTTCTTT. It codes for CASSLGGGNTEAFF.